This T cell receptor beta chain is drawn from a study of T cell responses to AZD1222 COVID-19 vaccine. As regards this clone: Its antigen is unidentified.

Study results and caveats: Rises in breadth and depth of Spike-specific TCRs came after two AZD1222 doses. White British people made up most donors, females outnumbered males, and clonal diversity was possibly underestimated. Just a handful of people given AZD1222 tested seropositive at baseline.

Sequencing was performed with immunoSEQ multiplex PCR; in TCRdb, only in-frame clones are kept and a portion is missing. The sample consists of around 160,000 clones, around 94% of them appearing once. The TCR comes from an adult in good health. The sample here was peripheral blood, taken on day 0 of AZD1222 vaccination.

The CDR3 bases are TGCGCCAGCAGCCAGTGGCAGCAAGAGACCCAGTACTTC. It is translated as CASSQWQQETQYF. This chain connects TRBV4-1 to TRBJ2-5, with unresolved D. CDR3 size: 13 residues. Germline V gene sequence: CDR1 MGHRA, CDR2 YSYEKL. V shed 3 bases and J shed 2 bases, with 7 bases lying between them.